The TCR beta chain described here comes from a study of blood T cell repertoires in COVID-19. Measured with immunoSEQ multiplex PCR; TCRdb has only the in-frame clones, and not every one. The sample has 210,000 or so clones; around 82% are singletons. This TCR was recovered from a man aged 25-40 years with acute COVID-19. The sequenced material came from PBMCs or T cells enriched from blood (not recorded which).

CDR3 residues: CSVADESSRGHQPQHF. CDR3 nucleotide sequence: TGCAGCGTAGCAGACGAGAGCTCGCGGGGACATCAGCCCCAGCATTTT. The chain recombines TRBV29-1 with TRBJ1-5, with a possible D match to TRBD1 (5 bases). Germline assignment: CDR1 SQVTM and CDR2 ANQGSEA. The CDR3 has 16 residues. The V end lost 6 bases, the J end lost 5 bases, and 23 bases lay between the germline ends.